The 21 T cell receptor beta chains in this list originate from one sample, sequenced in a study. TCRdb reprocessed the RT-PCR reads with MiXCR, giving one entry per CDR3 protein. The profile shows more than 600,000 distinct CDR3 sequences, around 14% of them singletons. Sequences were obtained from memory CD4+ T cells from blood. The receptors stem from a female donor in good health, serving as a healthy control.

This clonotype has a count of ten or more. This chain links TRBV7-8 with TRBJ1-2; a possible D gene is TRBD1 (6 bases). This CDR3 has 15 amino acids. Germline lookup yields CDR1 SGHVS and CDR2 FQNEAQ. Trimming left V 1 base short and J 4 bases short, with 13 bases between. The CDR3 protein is CASSLGTGASYGYTF. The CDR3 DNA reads TGTGCCAGCAGCTTAGGAACGGGGGCCAGCTATGGCTACACCTTC.

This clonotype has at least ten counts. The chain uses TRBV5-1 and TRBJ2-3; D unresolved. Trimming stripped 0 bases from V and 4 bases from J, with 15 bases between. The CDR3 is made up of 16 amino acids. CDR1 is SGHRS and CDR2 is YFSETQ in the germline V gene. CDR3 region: CASSLAASLFADTQYF. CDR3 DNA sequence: TGCGCCAGCAGCTTGGCAGCGAGCCTCTTTGCAGATACGCAGTATTTT.

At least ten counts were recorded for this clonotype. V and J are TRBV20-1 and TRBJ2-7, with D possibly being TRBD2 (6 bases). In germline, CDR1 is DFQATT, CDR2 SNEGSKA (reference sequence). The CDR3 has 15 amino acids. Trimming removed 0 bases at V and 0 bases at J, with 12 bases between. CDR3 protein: CSARDLRGNSYEQYF. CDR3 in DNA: TGCAGTGCTAGAGATCTGCGGGGAAACTCCTACGAGCAGTACTTC.

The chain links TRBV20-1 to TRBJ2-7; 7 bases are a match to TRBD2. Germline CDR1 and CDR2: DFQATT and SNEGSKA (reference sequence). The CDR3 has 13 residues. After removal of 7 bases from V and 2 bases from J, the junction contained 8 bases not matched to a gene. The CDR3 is CSVKLAKTYEQYF. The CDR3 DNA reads TGCAGTGTTAAACTAGCGAAAACCTACGAGCAGTACTTC.

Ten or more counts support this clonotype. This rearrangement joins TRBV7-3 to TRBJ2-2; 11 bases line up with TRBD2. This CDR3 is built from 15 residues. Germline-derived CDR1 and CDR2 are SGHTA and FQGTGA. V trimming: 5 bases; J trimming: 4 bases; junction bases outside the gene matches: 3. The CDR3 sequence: CASSATSGSTGELFF. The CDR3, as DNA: TGTGCCAGCAGCGCAACTAGCGGGAGCACCGGGGAGCTGTTTTTT.

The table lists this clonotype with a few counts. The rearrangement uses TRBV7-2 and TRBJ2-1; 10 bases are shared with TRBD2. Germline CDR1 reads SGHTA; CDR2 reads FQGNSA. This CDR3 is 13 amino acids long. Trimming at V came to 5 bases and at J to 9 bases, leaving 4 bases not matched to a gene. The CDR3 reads CASSPSGSSEQFF. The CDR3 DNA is TGTGCCAGCAGCCCTAGCGGGAGTAGTGAGCAGTTCTTC.

The CDR3 sequence is CASSMGQNNQPQHF. CDR3 nucleotides: TGTGCCAGTAGTATGGGGCAGAATAATCAGCCCCAGCATTTT. V gene TRBV19 combines with J gene TRBJ1-5; D is possibly TRBD1 (5 bases). The V and J ends lost 3 bases and 4 bases respectively, with 10 bases between them. This CDR3 contains 14 residues. Germline lookup yields CDR1 LNHDA and CDR2 SQIVND (reference sequence).

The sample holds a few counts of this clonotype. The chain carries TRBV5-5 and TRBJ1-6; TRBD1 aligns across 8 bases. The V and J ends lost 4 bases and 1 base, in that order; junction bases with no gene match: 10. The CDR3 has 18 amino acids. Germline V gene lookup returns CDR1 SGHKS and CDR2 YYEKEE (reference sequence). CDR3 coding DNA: TGTGCCAGCAGCCTTCGGACAGGGATAGTTTCCTATAATTCACCCCTCCACTTT. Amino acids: CASSLRTGIVSYNSPLHF. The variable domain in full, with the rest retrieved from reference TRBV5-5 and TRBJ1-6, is DAGVTQSPTHLIKTRGQQVTLRCSPISGHKSVSWYQQVLGQGPQFIFQYYEKEERGRGNFPDRFSARQFPNYSSELNVNALLLGDSALYLCASSLRTGIVSYNSPLHFGNGTRLTVT.

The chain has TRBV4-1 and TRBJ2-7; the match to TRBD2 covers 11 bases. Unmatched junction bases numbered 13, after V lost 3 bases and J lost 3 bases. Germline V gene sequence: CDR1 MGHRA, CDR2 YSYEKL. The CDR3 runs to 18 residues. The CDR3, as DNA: TGCGCCAGCAGCCATCGACTAGCGGGATCCCTTGACATCTACGAGCAGTACTTC. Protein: CASSHRLAGSLDIYEQYF.

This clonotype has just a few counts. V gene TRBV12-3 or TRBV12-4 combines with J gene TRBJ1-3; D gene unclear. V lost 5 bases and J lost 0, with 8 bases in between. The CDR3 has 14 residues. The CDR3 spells CASSAVLSGNTIYF. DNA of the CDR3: TGTGCCAGCAGTGCCGTCCTCTCTGGAAACACCATATATTTT.

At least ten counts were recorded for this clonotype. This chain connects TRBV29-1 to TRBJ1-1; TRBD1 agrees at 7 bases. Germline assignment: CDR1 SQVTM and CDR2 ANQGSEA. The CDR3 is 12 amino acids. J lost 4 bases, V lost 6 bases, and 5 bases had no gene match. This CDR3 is CSVLGGITEAFF. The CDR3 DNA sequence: TGCAGCGTCCTAGGGGGCATCACTGAAGCTTTCTTT. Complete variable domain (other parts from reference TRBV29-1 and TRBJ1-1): SAVISQKPSRDICQRGTSLTIQCQVDSQVTMMFWYRQQPGQSLTLIATANQGSEATYESGFVIDKFPISRPNLTFSTLTVSNMSPEDSSIYLCSVLGGITEAFFGQGTRLTVV.

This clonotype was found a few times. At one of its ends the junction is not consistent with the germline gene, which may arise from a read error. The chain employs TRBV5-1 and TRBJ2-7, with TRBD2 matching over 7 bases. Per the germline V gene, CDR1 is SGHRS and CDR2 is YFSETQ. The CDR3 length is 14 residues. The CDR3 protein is CASRVTGGAYELYF. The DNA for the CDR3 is TGCGCCAGCAGAGTTACGGGGGGTGCCTACGAGCTGTACTTC.

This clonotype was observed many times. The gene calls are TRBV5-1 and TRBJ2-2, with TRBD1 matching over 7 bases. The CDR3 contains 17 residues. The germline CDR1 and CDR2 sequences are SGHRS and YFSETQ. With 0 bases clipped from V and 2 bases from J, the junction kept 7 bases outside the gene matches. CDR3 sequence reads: CASSLASTGVNTGELFF. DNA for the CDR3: TGCGCCAGCAGCTTGGCCTCTACAGGGGTTAACACCGGGGAGCTGTTTTTT.

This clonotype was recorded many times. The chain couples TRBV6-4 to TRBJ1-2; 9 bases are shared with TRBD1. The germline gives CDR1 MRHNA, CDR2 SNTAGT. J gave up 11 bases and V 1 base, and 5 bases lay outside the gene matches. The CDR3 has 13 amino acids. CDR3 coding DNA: TGTGCCAGCAGTGACTGGGACAGGGCTTGGTACACCTTC. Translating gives CASSDWDRAWYTF.

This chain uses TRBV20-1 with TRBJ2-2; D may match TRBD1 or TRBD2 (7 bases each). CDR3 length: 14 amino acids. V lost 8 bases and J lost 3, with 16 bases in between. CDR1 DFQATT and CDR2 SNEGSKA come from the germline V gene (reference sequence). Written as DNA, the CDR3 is TGCAGTCCCAGGGGGGGGGGCGACACCGGGGAGCTGTTTTTT. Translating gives CSPRGGGDTGELFF.

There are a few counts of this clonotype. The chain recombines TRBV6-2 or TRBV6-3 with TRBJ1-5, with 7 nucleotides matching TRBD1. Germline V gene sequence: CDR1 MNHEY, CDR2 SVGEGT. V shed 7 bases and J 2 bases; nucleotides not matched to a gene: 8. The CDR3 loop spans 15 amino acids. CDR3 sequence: CASNYRGSGNQPQHF. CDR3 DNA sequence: TGTGCCAGCAACTACAGGGGTTCGGGCAATCAGCCCCAGCATTTT.

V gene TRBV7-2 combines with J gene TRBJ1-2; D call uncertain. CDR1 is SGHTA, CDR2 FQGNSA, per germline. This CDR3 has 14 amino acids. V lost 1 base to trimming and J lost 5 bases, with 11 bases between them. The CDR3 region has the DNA TGTGCCAGCAGCTTAGAGCGGAATTTTTATGGCTACACCTTC. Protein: CASSLERNFYGYTF.

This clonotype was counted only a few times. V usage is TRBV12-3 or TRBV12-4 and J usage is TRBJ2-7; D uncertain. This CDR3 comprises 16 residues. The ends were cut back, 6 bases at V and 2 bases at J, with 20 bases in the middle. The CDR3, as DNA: TGTGCCAGCAGGTTGCCGGGCCTTCAACCGCCCTACGAGCAGTACTTC. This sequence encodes CASRLPGLQPPYEQYF.

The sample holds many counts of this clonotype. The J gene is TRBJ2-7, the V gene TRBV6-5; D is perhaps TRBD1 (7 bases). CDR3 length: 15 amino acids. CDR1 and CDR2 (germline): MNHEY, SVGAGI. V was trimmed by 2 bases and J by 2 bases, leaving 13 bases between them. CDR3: CASSYQGGRTYEQYF. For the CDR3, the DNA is TGTGCCAGCAGTTACCAGGGGGGAAGGACCTACGAGCAGTACTTC.

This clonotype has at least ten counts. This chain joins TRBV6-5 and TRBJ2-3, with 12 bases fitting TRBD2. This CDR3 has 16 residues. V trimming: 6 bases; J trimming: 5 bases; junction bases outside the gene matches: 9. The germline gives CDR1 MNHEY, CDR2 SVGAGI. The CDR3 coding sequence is TGTGCCAGCAGACCCCTAGCGGGAGGGCAAGGAGATACGCAGTATTTT. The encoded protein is CASRPLAGGQGDTQYF.

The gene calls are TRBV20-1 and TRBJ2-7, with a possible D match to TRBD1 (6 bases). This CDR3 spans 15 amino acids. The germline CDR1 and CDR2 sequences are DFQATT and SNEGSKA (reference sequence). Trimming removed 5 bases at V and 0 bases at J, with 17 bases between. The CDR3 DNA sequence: TGCAGTGCTCCTTCCGCAGGGGCCAGCTCCTACGAGCAGTACTTC. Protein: CSAPSAGASSYEQYF.